This T cell receptor (beta chain) was obtained from a study of blood T cell repertoires in COVID-19. On the study more broadly: The United States, Italy and Spain supplied acute and convalescent COVID-19 samples. T cells, B-cell-depleted T cells, or PBMCs supplied cDNA or gDNA.

J was trimmed by 2 bases and V by 4 bases; bases with no gene match: 5. Germline assignment: CDR1 MDHEN and CDR2 SYDVKM. The CDR3 consists of 15 residues. Original handling: From reference gene primer amplification, estimates of nucleated cell counts were derived. Profiled with immunoSEQ multiplex PCR; TCRdb holds only in-frame clones, not every one. The DNA was the basis for D and trimming; V, J and clone size are from that table. The sample has almost 300,000 clones; 89% are singletons. Material for sequencing was peripheral blood. This rearrangement joins TRBV28 to TRBJ2-5; 9 positions match TRBD1. The receptor was isolated from a woman in her twenties or thirties with COVID-19, enrolled during active disease. The CDR3 reads CASSWDRVSQETQYF. The CDR3 bases are TGTGCCAGCAGTTGGGACAGGGTGTCTCAAGAGACCCAGTACTTC.